The clone carrying this TCR beta chain has just a few counts. The antigen is not known. V dropped 1 base and J dropped 8; count of bases not matched to a gene: 10. The CDR3 sequence is 17 residues long. In germline, CDR1 is SGHRS, CDR2 YFSETQ. These data belong to a study of CD8 T cells in ankylosing spondylitis. Study findings and constraints: Disease-associated clonotypes exhibited CD8+ identity and were relatively infrequent in peripheral blood. Disease-associated clones were reportedly significantly overrepresented in matched ankylosing spondylitis synovial fluid. What seemed typical of ankylosing spondylitis blood was a TCR beta motif built from under 10 highly homologous variants.

In making TCR beta libraries, quantitative 5'-RACE with molecular barcodes was used. Each CDR3 protein gets one entry after TCRdb re-called the 5' RACE reads with MiXCR. The top ten hold under 0.9% of the sample, which has 470,000 or so distinct CDR3 sequences, roughly 26% seen once. The sequencing sample was made of blood, either unsorted or a sorted T cell fraction (not recorded which). This TCR was recovered from a male donor with ankylosing spondylitis. The chain joins TRBV5-1 to TRBJ2-1; 12 bases fit TRBD2. This CDR3 reads CASSLTSGRSGTDEQFF. Written as DNA, the CDR3 is TGCGCCAGCAGCTTGACTAGCGGGAGGTCGGGGACGGATGAGCAGTTCTTC. The whole variable domain, filled in from reference TRBV5-1 and TRBJ2-1, reads KAGVTQTPRYLIKTRGQQVTLSCSPISGHRSVSWYQQTPGQGLQFLFEYFSETQRNKGNFPGRFSGRQFSNSRSEMNVSTLELGDSALYLCASSLTSGRSGTDEQFFGPGTRLTVL.